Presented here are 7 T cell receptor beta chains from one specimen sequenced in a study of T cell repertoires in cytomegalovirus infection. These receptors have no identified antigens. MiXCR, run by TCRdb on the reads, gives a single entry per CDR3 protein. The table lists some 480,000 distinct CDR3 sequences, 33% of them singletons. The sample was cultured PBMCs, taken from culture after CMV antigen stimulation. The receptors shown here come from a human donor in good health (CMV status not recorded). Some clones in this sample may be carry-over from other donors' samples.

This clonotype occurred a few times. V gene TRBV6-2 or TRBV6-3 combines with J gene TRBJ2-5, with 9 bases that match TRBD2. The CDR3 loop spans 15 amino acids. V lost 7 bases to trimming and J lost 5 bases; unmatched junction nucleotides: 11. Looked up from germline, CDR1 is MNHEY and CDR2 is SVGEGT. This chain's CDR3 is CASTGLAGELETQYF. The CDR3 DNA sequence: TGTGCCAGCACCGGGTTAGCGGGAGAACTGGAGACCCAGTACTTC.

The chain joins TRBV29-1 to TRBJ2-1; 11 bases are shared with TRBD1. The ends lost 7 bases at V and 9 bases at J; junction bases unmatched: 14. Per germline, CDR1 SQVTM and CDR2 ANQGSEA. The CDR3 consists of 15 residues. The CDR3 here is CSATKAGTGGGEQFF. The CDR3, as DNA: TGCAGCGCGACGAAAGCAGGGACAGGGGGGGGTGAGCAGTTCTTC.

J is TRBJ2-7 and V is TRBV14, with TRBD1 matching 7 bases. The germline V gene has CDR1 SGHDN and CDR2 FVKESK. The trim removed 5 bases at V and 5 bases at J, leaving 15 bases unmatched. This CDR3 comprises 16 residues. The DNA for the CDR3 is TGTGCCAGCAGCTTAGTCCCCGTCACAGGGGCCAACGAGCAGTACTTC. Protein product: CASSLVPVTGANEQYF.

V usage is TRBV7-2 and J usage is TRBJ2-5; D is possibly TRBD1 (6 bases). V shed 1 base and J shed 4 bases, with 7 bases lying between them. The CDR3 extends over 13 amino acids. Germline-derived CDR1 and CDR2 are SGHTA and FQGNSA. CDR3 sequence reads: CASSLVQGETQYF. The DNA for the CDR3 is TGTGCCAGCAGCTTAGTACAGGGAGAGACCCAGTACTTC.

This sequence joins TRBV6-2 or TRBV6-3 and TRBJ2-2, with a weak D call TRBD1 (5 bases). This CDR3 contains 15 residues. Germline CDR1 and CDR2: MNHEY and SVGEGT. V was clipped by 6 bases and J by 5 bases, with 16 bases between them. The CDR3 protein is CASSPRGLHTGELFF. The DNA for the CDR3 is TGTGCCAGCAGCCCTAGGGGTCTCCATACCGGGGAGCTGTTTTTT.

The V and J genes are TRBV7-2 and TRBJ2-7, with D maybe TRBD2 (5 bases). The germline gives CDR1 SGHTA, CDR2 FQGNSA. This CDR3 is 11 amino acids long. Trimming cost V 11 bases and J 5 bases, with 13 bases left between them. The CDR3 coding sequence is TGTGCCCATGGTAGGGAGCACGAGCAGTACGTC. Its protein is CAHGREHEQYV.

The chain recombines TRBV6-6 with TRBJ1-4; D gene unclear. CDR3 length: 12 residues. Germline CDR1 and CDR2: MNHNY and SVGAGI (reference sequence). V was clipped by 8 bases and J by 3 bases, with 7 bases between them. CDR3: CASLWANEKLFF. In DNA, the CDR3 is TGTGCCAGCCTGTGGGCTAATGAAAAACTGTTTTTT.